This T cell receptor beta chain came from a study of blood T cell repertoires in COVID-19. As for the study in general: All recovered Cohort 3 donors got two negative PCRs, got clearance, or saw symptom resolution. Sites across the United States, Italy and Spain contributed samples from acute and convalescent COVID-19. PBMCs, B-cell-depleted T cells, or T cells provided the cDNA or gDNA that made up the material.

Donors were grouped by their self-reported clinical history. CDR1 is SGHNT and CDR2 is YENEEA in the germline V gene. V was trimmed by 1 base and J by 2 bases, leaving 9 bases between them. The CDR3 extends over 14 amino acids. Generated by immunoSEQ multiplex PCR, the TCRdb table keeps only in-frame clones and is missing some. The data hold about 170,000 clones, with 79% observed a single time. Material for sequencing was PBMCs or T cells enriched from blood (not recorded which). The chain recombines TRBV11-3 with TRBJ2-7; possible D gene TRBD2, 6 bases. The clonotype comes from a woman in her seventies in a cohort exposed to, infected with or recovered from COVID-19 (not recorded which). CDR3: CASSLVRGTYEQYF. The DNA for the CDR3 is TGTGCCAGCAGCTTAGTGCGGGGAACCTACGAGCAGTACTTC.